Listed here are 24 T cell receptor beta chains from one sample, sequenced in a study of sequential checkpoint blockade in melanoma. Treatment meaning: randomized to nivolumab then ipilimumab (arm A) or the reverse (arm B). Sequencing was performed with immunoSEQ multiplex PCR; in TCRdb, only in-frame clones are kept and a portion is missing. The sample has roughly 9,300 clones; less than 85% are singletons. Sequencing was performed on CD8+ T cells sorted from blood (inferred from file names), taken from a patient given nivolumab and ipilimumab in sequence. The source is a human donor with melanoma.

The chain recombines TRBV5-5 with TRBJ2-7; TRBD1 might be the D (5 bases). Germline-derived CDR1 and CDR2 are SGHKS and YYEKEE (reference sequence). V lost 1 base and J lost 0, with 11 bases in between. The CDR3 has 15 amino acids. The CDR3 bases are TGTGCCAGCAGCTTGCATCCGGACATCTCCTACGAGCAGTACTTC. It encodes CASSLHPDISYEQYF.

In its sample, this clone was seen a few times. This chain uses TRBV4-3 with TRBJ1-5; the D is unclear. This CDR3 has 14 residues. Between the trimmed V and J ends, which lost 4 bases and 3 bases, there was a span of 10 bases. CDR1 LGHNA and CDR2 YSLEER come from the germline V gene. CDR3: CASSLDTYNQPQHF. The CDR3 nucleotides are TGCGCCAGCAGCCTTGACACTTACAATCAGCCCCAGCATTTT.

This chain joins TRBV15 and TRBJ1-5; possible D gene TRBD1, 5 bases. Trimming left V 0 bases short and J 3 bases short, with 15 bases between. CDR1 LNHNV and CDR2 YYDKDF come from the germline V gene (reference sequence). The CDR3 consists of 17 residues. Written as DNA, the CDR3 is TGTGCCACCAGCAGAGATCGTGTTGGGGGACTCAATCAGCCCCAGCATTTT. Its translation: CATSRDRVGGLNQPQHF. The full variable domain, its missing parts supplied by reference TRBV15 and TRBJ1-5, is DAMVIQNPRYQVTQFGKPVTLSCSQTLNHNVMYWYQQKSSQAPKLLFHYYDKDFNNEADTPDNFQSRRPNTSFCFLDIRSPGLGDTAMYLCATSRDRVGGLNQPQHFGDGTRLSIL.

CDR3 DNA: TGCGCCAGCAGCCACGGGAAGTCCTACGAGCAGTACTTC. It encodes CASSHGKSYEQYF. The chain recombines TRBV4-1 with TRBJ2-7; TRBD2 is a possible D gene (5 bases). The V gene's germline CDR1 is MGHRA and CDR2 YSYEKL. The CDR3 is 13 amino acids. The germline V and J ends were trimmed by 3 bases and 1 base, with 7 bases remaining between them.

The chain links TRBV7-2 to TRBJ1-2; a possible D gene is TRBD1 (5 bases). V was pared by 2 bases and J by 8 bases, with 12 bases between. CDR1 and CDR2 (germline): SGHTA, FQGNSA. This CDR3 is built from 13 residues. The DNA of the CDR3 is TGTGCCAGCAGCTTATGGGGGGGTAAAGGCTACACCTTC. Encoded protein: CASSLWGGKGYTF.

This clone rates as medium-sized. The chain is built from TRBV23-1 and TRBJ1-5; D remains ambiguous. TRBV23-1 is an open reading frame whose function is uncertain. The V end lost 2 bases, the J end lost 1 base, and 9 bases lay between the germline ends. The CDR3 spans 15 residues. The CDR3 loop reads CASSQETRSNQPQHF. In DNA form, the CDR3 reads TGCGCCAGCAGTCAAGAGACAAGAAGCAATCAGCCCCAGCATTTT.

This clone occurred a few times. The V call is TRBV12-5, the J call TRBJ2-6; TRBD1 matches 11 bases. V lost 3 bases, J lost 2 bases, and 9 bases stayed unmatched. Germline V CDR1 and CDR2: LGHNT, FRNRAP. This CDR3 contains 19 residues. The CDR3 DNA reads as TGTGCTAGTGGTTTTTTGGAAGGACAGGGGGCCCCTGGGGCCAACGTCCTGACTTTC. As protein: CASGFLEGQGAPGANVLTF.

This clone appeared a single time. The V call is TRBV5-6, the J call TRBJ1-2; 7 positions agree with TRBD1. This CDR3 region has 14 residues. Germline trimming cut 4 bases from V and 5 bases from J; bases unmatched to any gene: 8. Germline loops: CDR1 SGHDT, CDR2 YYEEEE. The CDR3 reads CASSLGQDDYGYTF. The CDR3 DNA follows: TGTGCCAGCAGCCTAGGACAGGACGATTATGGCTACACCTTC.

This clone was observed a single time. The chain joins TRBV7-6 to TRBJ1-1; D gene uncertain. The germline V and J ends were trimmed by 5 bases and 1 base, with 17 bases remaining between them. This CDR3 is built from 16 residues. Germline V CDR1 and CDR2: SGHVS, FNYEAQ. CDR3 DNA: TGTGCCAGCAGCCCACAGAATCCAGCCCCGAACACTGAAGCTTTCTTT. Encoded protein: CASSPQNPAPNTEAFF.

V usage is TRBV29-1 and J usage is TRBJ2-7, with 11 bases aligning to TRBD1. The V segment lost 6 bases and the J segment 5 bases; nucleotides outside the gene matches: 3. The CDR3 has 12 residues. Germline values: CDR1 SQVTM, CDR2 ANQGSEA. The CDR3 DNA sequence: TGCAGCGTCGCGGACAGGGGGCACGAGCAGTACTTC. It encodes CSVADRGHEQYF.

The V call is TRBV7-2, the J call TRBJ1-5; 8 nucleotides line up with TRBD1. The V gene end was trimmed by 4 bases and the J gene end by 0 bases; junction bases not matched to a gene: 2. This CDR3 comprises 15 residues. Germline V gene sequence: CDR1 SGHTA, CDR2 FQGNSA. CDR3 DNA: TGTGCCAGCAGCTCGGACAGGGATAGCAATCAGCCCCAGCATTTT. It encodes CASSSDRDSNQPQHF.

The chain is built from TRBV18 and TRBJ1-1; maybe TRBD1 (6 bases). Germline V gene sequence: CDR1 KGHSH, CDR2 LQKENI. This CDR3 has 12 amino acids. Trimming took 8 bases from V and 5 from J, leaving 12 bases between them. This chain's CDR3 is CASRTDGTEAFF. The CDR3 region has the DNA TGTGCCAGCCGGACAGATGGGACTGAAGCTTTCTTT.

This clone was found a few times. The V gene is TRBV7-9, the J gene TRBJ2-7; 8 nucleotides agree with TRBD1. Per the germline V gene, CDR1 is SEHNR and CDR2 is FQNEAQ (reference sequence). The CDR3 spans 16 residues. The junction had 11 bases not matched to a gene; V was cut back by 5 bases and J by 2 bases. CDR3 in DNA: TGTGCCAGCAGCCCTCGCAGGGGGCCAGAAACCTACGAGCAGTACTTC. Its protein is CASSPRRGPETYEQYF.

This clone is medium-sized by share. The chain couples TRBV19 to TRBJ2-3, with unresolved D. CDR1 and CDR2 (germline): LNHDA, SQIVND (reference sequence). Trimming took 3 bases from V and 3 from J, leaving 7 bases between them. This CDR3 is built from 13 residues. CDR3 sequence (DNA): TGTGCCAGTAGTATTACCGGGACAGATACGCAGTATTTT. Its protein product is CASSITGTDTQYF.

The gene calls are TRBV19 and TRBJ1-2; D might be TRBD1 (5 bases). The germline gives CDR1 LNHDA, CDR2 SQIVND (reference sequence). This CDR3 has 11 amino acids. Trimming removed 7 bases at V and 8 bases at J, with 11 bases between. CDR3 sequence: CASKQGLGYTF. CDR3 nucleotides: TGTGCCAGTAAGCAGGGACTGGGCTACACCTTC.

This clone is a singleton in its sample. The J gene is TRBJ1-1, the V gene TRBV19, with D unresolved. With 3 bases removed from V and 1 base from J, the gap between germline ends came to 9 bases. This CDR3 is 14 amino acids long. Germline values: CDR1 LNHDA, CDR2 SQIVND (reference sequence). Written as DNA, the CDR3 is TGTGCCAGTAGTATCTTGGGAGCGAACACTGAAGCTTTCTTT. Translation gives CASSILGANTEAFF.

This clone has more than one count but fewer than ten. This sequence joins TRBV4-1 and TRBJ2-7; D perhaps matches TRBD1 (6 bases). Germline CDR1 and CDR2: MGHRA and YSYEKL. V lost 3 bases, J lost 2 bases, and 17 bases lay in between. There are 16 residues in the CDR3. The chain's CDR3 is CASSHPEDSEPYEQYF. The CDR3 bases are TGCGCCAGCAGCCATCCAGAGGACAGCGAACCCTACGAGCAGTACTTC.

V and J are TRBV7-9 and TRBJ1-3, with 9 bases that match TRBD1. Trimming at V came to 5 bases and at J to 5 bases, leaving 7 bases not matched to a gene. Germline CDR1 SEHNR, CDR2 FQNEAQ (reference sequence). This CDR3 has 15 residues. The CDR3 spells CASSHPGQGRNTIYF. The CDR3 region has the DNA TGTGCCAGCAGCCATCCGGGACAGGGCCGAAACACCATATATTTT. Full variable domain (remainder filled in from reference TRBV7-9 and TRBJ1-3): DTGVSQNPRHKITKRGQNVTFRCDPISEHNRLYWYRQTLGQGPEFLTYFQNEAQLEKSRLLSDRFSAERPKGSFSTLEIQRTEQGDSAMYLCASSHPGQGRNTIYFGEGSWLTVV.

V gene TRBV7-2 combines with J gene TRBJ1-6; 7 positions match TRBD1. Germline CDR1 and CDR2: SGHTA and FQGNSA. V shed 4 bases, J shed 6 bases, and the junction held 6 bases outside the gene matches. This CDR3 comprises 15 residues. The CDR3 region has the DNA TGTGCCAGCAGCTACGGGACAGACCTTAATTCACCCCTCCACTTT. Translation: CASSYGTDLNSPLHF.

The V and J genes are TRBV5-1 and TRBJ1-2, with 9 bases identical to TRBD1. With 0 bases clipped from V and 0 bases from J, the junction kept 21 bases outside the gene matches. The CDR3 totals 22 residues. Germline CDR1 is SGHRS and CDR2 is YFSETQ. Here the CDR3 reads CASSLDRHLFRDREITNYGYTF. The CDR3 DNA reads as TGCGCCAGCAGCTTGGATCGGCACCTGTTCCGGGACAGGGAGATCACTAACTATGGCTACACCTTC.

This clone ranks as medium-sized. The chain combines TRBV4-2 with TRBJ2-7, with 13 nucleotides matching TRBD2. Looked up from germline, CDR1 is LGHNA and CDR2 is YNFKEQ. V shed 0 bases, J shed 8 bases, and the junction held 10 bases outside the gene matches. This CDR3 contains 17 residues. The CDR3 is CASSQDSPGLAGFQQYF. CDR3 DNA sequence: TGTGCCAGCAGCCAAGACTCTCCGGGACTAGCGGGGTTCCAGCAGTACTTC.

The sample holds one count of this clone. The chain recombines TRBV27 with TRBJ2-1; 7 bases map to TRBD2. CDR3 length equals 15 residues. Germline loops: CDR1 MNHEY, CDR2 SMNVEV (reference sequence). V lost 3 bases to trimming and J lost 5 bases; unmatched junction nucleotides: 7. The CDR3 DNA reads as TGTGCCAGCAGTTTCCCGGGGGGATTGAACAATGAGCAGTTCTTC. This translates into CASSFPGGLNNEQFF.

The chain joins TRBV7-2 to TRBJ2-7; 11 nucleotides match TRBD1. CDR1 and CDR2 (germline): SGHTA, FQGNSA. The CDR3 sequence is 16 residues long. V shed 6 bases and J 1 base; nucleotides not matched to a gene: 8. The CDR3 protein is CASSPPGTGGSYEQYF. DNA of the CDR3: TGTGCCAGCAGTCCACCCGGGACAGGGGGGTCCTACGAGCAGTACTTC.

V is TRBV28 and J is TRBJ1-3, with D perhaps matching TRBD1 (5 bases). Per germline, CDR1 MDHEN and CDR2 SYDVKM. Trimming pared 3 bases from V and 0 bases from J, leaving 15 bases between. CDR3 length: 17 amino acids. The CDR3 nucleotides read TGTGCCAGCAGTTTTGCCGGGACCGGGAGCTCTGGAAACACCATATATTTT. Its translation is CASSFAGTGSSGNTIYF.